This entry features one T cell receptor gamma chain sequence. Its antigen is currently not known. Base qualities are not provided; no much larger clone lies one nucleotide away. Including the terminal cysteine and phenylalanine, the CDR3 comprises 16 residues. The CDR3 DNA has 48 bases and is translated from base 1. The V end gives up 2 bases and the J end 8 bases, leaving 6 bases in the junction not matched to a gene. According to the germline V gene (reference sequence), CDR1 reads GITISATS and CDR2 reads ISYDGTV. This entry belongs to a study of gamma-delta T cells after stem cell transplantation (dated by TCRdb to between 2015 and 2016). The library was generated by RT-PCR. TCRdb lists the instrument as Illumina MiSeq. In TCRdb, clones were called once more from the public reads by CATT, and rows of identical DNA were later combined. Across this sample there are 1,500 to 2,000 gamma-chain clones, with around 3.5% seen only once. Of the sample, over 25% falls within the top ten clones.

The chain was built from TRGV9 and TRGJP. This receptor was obtained from a human donor. It is not recorded whose cells these are; they may come from a transplant donor. The sample consisted of gamma-delta T cells. The CDR3 protein is CALWEALQLGKKIKVF. The DNA is as follows: TGTGCCTTGTGGGAGGCCCTCCAGTTGGGCAAAAAAATCAAGGTATTT.